These 23 T cell receptor beta chains were sequenced from one sample in a study of blood T cell repertoires in COVID-19. The assay was immunoSEQ multiplex PCR, and TCRdb's table has in-frame clones only and misses some. This sample yields 300,000 or so clones, of which under 90% are seen a single time; under 11% belongs to the top ten. Source material: PBMCs or T cells enriched from blood (not recorded which). These receptors all stem from a woman between 18 and 29 years old who had recovered from COVID-19.

This clone was found once. V is TRBV7-9 and J is TRBJ1-3; a weak D match, TRBD1 (6 bases). The CDR3 covers 16 residues. Deletions cut 1 base from V and 2 bases from J, with 12 bases between. The germline V gene has CDR1 SEHNR and CDR2 FQNEAQ (reference sequence). This CDR3 reads CASSLVGRGPGNTIYF. Written as DNA, the CDR3 is TGTGCCAGCAGCTTAGTAGGCAGGGGCCCTGGAAACACCATATATTTT.

The CDR3 DNA reads as TGTGCCAGTAGTAGGGACAGGGATGGCTACACCTTC. Amino acids: CASSRDRDGYTF. This chain uses TRBV19 with TRBJ1-2; 9 positions agree with TRBD1. V lost 4 bases to trimming and J lost 6 bases; unmatched junction nucleotides: 0. This CDR3 is 12 amino acids long. Germline CDR1 LNHDA, CDR2 SQIVND (reference sequence).

This chain joins TRBV10-3 and TRBJ1-1; D might be TRBD1 (6 bases). V lost 10 bases, J lost 4 bases, and 13 bases lay in between. Germline CDR1 and CDR2: ENHRY and SYGVKD. The CDR3 is 12 amino acids. CDR3 DNA sequence: TGTGCCAGCAACAGGGAAGGCACTGAAGCTTTCTTT. Translating it yields CASNREGTEAFF.

This clone was detected only once. The V gene is TRBV15, the J gene TRBJ2-5; TRBD2 matches at 8 bases. The ends lost 3 bases at V and 13 bases at J; junction bases unmatched: 16. CDR3 length: 15 residues. The germline V gene has CDR1 LNHNV and CDR2 YYDKDF (reference sequence). The CDR3 here is CATSSYVEAAGAAYF. The CDR3 nucleotides are TGTGCCACCAGCAGCTACGTGGAGGCAGCGGGAGCAGCGTACTTC. The full variable domain, completed using reference TRBV15 and TRBJ2-5, is DAMVIQNPRYQVTQFGKPVTLSCSQTLNHNVMYWYQQKSSQAPKLLFHYYDKDFNNEADTPDNFQSRRPNTSFCFLDIRSPGLGDTAMYLCATSSYVEAAGAAYFGPGTRLLVL.

V usage is TRBV2 and J usage is TRBJ2-3; D gene ambiguous. CDR1 and CDR2 from the germline V gene are SNHLY and FYNNEI. The CDR3 totals 12 residues. Trimming cost V 5 bases and J 2 bases, with 5 bases left between them. The CDR3 nucleotides are TGTGCCAGCAGTCCCATCACAGATACGCAGTATTTT. Its translation: CASSPITDTQYF.

The genes are TRBV2 and TRBJ2-5; D call uncertain. V gave up 5 bases and J gave up 3 bases, with 4 bases separating them. The germline V gene has CDR1 SNHLY and CDR2 FYNNEI. The CDR3 contains 11 residues. The CDR3, as DNA: TGTGCCAGCAGTCAGAAAGAGACCCAGTACTTC. Amino acids: CASSQKETQYF.

The V and J genes are TRBV3-1 (or the pseudogene TRBV3-2) and TRBJ2-1; D is unclear. This CDR3 region has 17 residues. Germline V lookup: CDR1 LGHDT, CDR2 YNNKEL (reference sequence). Trimming removed 1 base at V and 6 bases at J, with 19 bases between. The CDR3: CASSQVTPWSRGNEQFF. Here the CDR3 DNA reads TGTGCCAGCAGCCAAGTTACCCCCTGGAGTAGAGGCAATGAGCAGTTCTTC.

The CDR3 sequence: CASSYTSGTYEQYF. DNA for the CDR3: TGTGCCAGCAGCTATACTAGCGGCACCTACGAGCAGTACTTC. This sequence joins TRBV13 and TRBJ2-7; 8 nucleotides align to TRBD2. Germline trimming cut 4 bases from V and 2 bases from J; bases unmatched to any gene: 4. This CDR3 spans 14 amino acids. The germline V gene has CDR1 PRHDT and CDR2 FYEKMQ (reference sequence).

This chain connects TRBV14 to TRBJ1-3; D is unclear. Looked up from germline, CDR1 is SGHDN and CDR2 is FVKESK. Trimming shortened V by 0 bases and J by 0 bases, and 6 bases separated the two germline ends. There are 15 residues in the CDR3. In DNA, the CDR3 is TGTGCCAGCAGCCAAGATTTCTCCTCTGGAAACACCATATATTTT. It specifies CASSQDFSSGNTIYF.

The chain carries TRBV7-9 and TRBJ1-1; 7 nucleotides agree with TRBD1. The CDR3 totals 15 residues. Germline V gene lookup returns CDR1 SEHNR and CDR2 FQNEAQ (reference sequence). The junction had 9 bases not matched to a gene; V was cut back by 3 bases and J by 5 bases. CDR3 in DNA: TGTGCCAGCAGCTTGAGGGGGCAGGGGGGAACTGAAGCTTTCTTT. Translated, it gives CASSLRGQGGTEAFF.

The rearrangement joins TRBV27 to TRBJ1-1; 7 bases agree with TRBD1. With V trimmed by 4 bases and J by 1 base, 6 bases remained unmatched. Germline CDR1 and CDR2: MNHEY and SMNVEV (reference sequence). This CDR3 contains 15 residues. The DNA for the CDR3 is TGTGCCAGCAGTTCGACAGGGAGCACGAACACTGAAGCTTTCTTT. Protein sequence: CASSSTGSTNTEAFF.

This chain links TRBV5-1 with TRBJ1-3; no clear D. Trimming stripped 1 base from V and 4 bases from J, with 12 bases between. Germline values: CDR1 SGHRS, CDR2 YFSETQ. This CDR3 is built from 15 residues. In DNA form, the CDR3 reads TGCGCCAGCAGCTTGAGCGGGGATACCGGAAACACCATATATTTT. Its translation is CASSLSGDTGNTIYF.

The chain employs TRBV29-1 and TRBJ2-3, with 9 bases aligning to TRBD2. Germline V gene sequence: CDR1 SQVTM, CDR2 ANQGSEA. This CDR3 has 14 residues. V gave up 4 bases and J gave up 0 bases; unmatched junction bases: 2. The CDR3 nucleotides are TGCAGCGTTGTAGCGGGAGATAGCACAGATACGCAGTATTTT. It is translated as CSVVAGDSTDTQYF.

This clone has a single count. The chain carries TRBV9 and TRBJ2-1; D call uncertain. V lost 4 bases, J lost 6 bases, and 14 bases lay in between. CDR3 length: 14 residues. From germline, CDR1 is SGDLS and CDR2 YYNGEE. Written as DNA, the CDR3 is TGTGCCAGCAGCCCCTTAAGCACTGTCAATGAGCAGTTCTTC. Protein sequence: CASSPLSTVNEQFF.

The chain recombines TRBV7-8 with TRBJ1-5; D remains ambiguous. The CDR3 contains 14 residues. Germline V CDR1 and CDR2: SGHVS, FQNEAQ. Trimming removed 2 bases at V and 5 bases at J, with 10 bases between. CDR3 sequence reads: CASSLSGGYQPQHF. In DNA form, the CDR3 reads TGTGCCAGCAGCTTATCGGGAGGGTATCAGCCCCAGCATTTT.

The chain combines TRBV19 with TRBJ2-2; the match to TRBD1 covers 7 bases. CDR1 is LNHDA, CDR2 SQIVND, per germline (reference sequence). The ends lost 4 bases at V and 6 bases at J; junction bases unmatched: 8. CDR3 size: 15 residues. CDR3 sequence (DNA): TGTGCCAGTAGTACCAGACAGGGAAGGGCCGGGGAGCTGTTTTTT. Its translation is CASSTRQGRAGELFF.

The rearrangement joins TRBV3-1 (or the pseudogene TRBV3-2) to TRBJ1-1, with D perhaps TRBD1 (5 bases). Per the germline V gene, CDR1 is LGHDT and CDR2 is YNNKEL (reference sequence). There are 14 residues in the CDR3. V was cut by 4 bases and J by 1 base, with 10 bases left in between. CDR3 in amino acids: CASSLSGRNTEAFF. DNA for the CDR3: TGTGCCAGCAGCCTCTCAGGGCGGAACACTGAAGCTTTCTTT.

This chain joins TRBV9 and TRBJ2-1, with no clear D. The CDR3 is made up of 12 amino acids. The V gene's germline CDR1 is SGDLS and CDR2 YYNGEE. V dropped 0 bases and J dropped 10 bases, with 8 bases sitting between them. CDR3 protein: CASSVDREEQFF. Here the CDR3 DNA reads TGTGCCAGCAGCGTAGATCGTGAGGAGCAGTTCTTC. Drawing the rest from reference TRBV9 and TRBJ2-1, the complete variable domain is DSGVTQTPKHLITATGQRVTLRCSPRSGDLSVYWYQQSLDQGLQFLIQYYNGEERAKGNILERFSAQQFPDLHSELNLSSLELGDSALYFCASSVDREEQFFGPGTRLTVL.

V usage is TRBV5-1 and J usage is TRBJ1-4; TRBD1 aligns across 8 bases. V gave up 4 bases and J gave up 4 bases; unmatched junction bases: 6. The germline V gene has CDR1 SGHRS and CDR2 YFSETQ. The CDR3 is made up of 15 amino acids. CDR3 nucleotides: TGCGCCAGCAGCGGCGGACAGGGACTTAATGAAAAACTGTTTTTT. This gives the protein CASSGGQGLNEKLFF.

The chain combines TRBV5-5 with TRBJ1-4, with D unclear. The CDR3 sequence is 14 residues long. The V end was cut by 4 bases, the J end by 0 bases, with 7 bases between. Germline CDR1 reads SGHKS; CDR2 reads YYEKEE (reference sequence). CDR3 DNA sequence: TGTGCCAGCAGCCCGCGCTCAACTAATGAAAAACTGTTTTTT. It yields the protein CASSPRSTNEKLFF. Looking up the rest from reference TRBV5-5 and TRBJ1-4 gives the full variable domain: DAGVTQSPTHLIKTRGQQVTLRCSPISGHKSVSWYQQVLGQGPQFIFQYYEKEERGRGNFPDRFSARQFPNYSSELNVNALLLGDSALYLCASSPRSTNEKLFFGSGTQLSVL.

The gene calls are TRBV5-1 and TRBJ2-7; unclear D gene. The germline gives CDR1 SGHRS, CDR2 YFSETQ. This CDR3 region has 14 residues. Trimming took 0 bases from V and 5 from J, leaving 12 bases between them. The CDR3 loop reads CASSLGLGKHEQYF. The CDR3 coding sequence is TGCGCCAGCAGCTTGGGTCTAGGCAAGCACGAGCAGTACTTC.

The chain carries TRBV7-9 and TRBJ1-2; 8 bases are a match to TRBD1. The germline CDR1 and CDR2 sequences are SEHNR and FQNEAQ (reference sequence). V dropped 2 bases and J dropped 3; count of bases not matched to a gene: 11. The CDR3 sequence is 17 residues long. CDR3 nucleotide sequence: TGTGCCAGCAGCTTAACAGGACAGGGAGCTCGTGACTATGGCTACACCTTC. The encoded protein is CASSLTGQGARDYGYTF.

The CDR3, as DNA: TGCACCAGCAGCCAGGCTTGTCGGACAGGTGGGGACACCATATATTTT. Its translation: CTSSQACRTGGDTIYF. V is TRBV1 and J is TRBJ1-3; TRBD1 is taken as the D call from the table, unchecked against the DNA. TRBV1 is given as a pseudogene. There are 16 residues in the CDR3.